This is a list of T cell receptor beta chains from one sample in a study of shared clonotypes between healthy human individuals. The data were produced by immunoSEQ multiplex PCR, yet TCRdb's version contains in-frame clones alone and is incomplete. The sample includes some 320,000 clones, about nine tenths of them seen just once. Sequencing was carried out using memory CD8+ T cells sorted from blood. Receptors originate from a man aged 18 to 29 in good health. CDR3s include the opening cysteine and the closing phenylalanine or tryptophan. The D gene is left open where the match is weak. Rows give clone size only sometimes, using once, few, many, or a class for an expanded clone.

TRBV5-6	.	.	TRBJ2-1	TGTGCCAGCAGCTACGCAACGGGGGTCAATGAGCAGTTCTTC	CASSYATGVNEQFF
TRBV7-9	TRBD1	few	TRBJ2-5	TGTGCCAGCAGCCCCGGGACAGAAGAGACCCAGTACTTC	CASSPGTEETQYF
TRBV7-2	TRBD2	.	TRBJ2-5	TGTGCCAGCAGCCTGGCGGGAGGGTACCAAGAGACCCAGTACTTC	CASSLAGGYQETQYF
TRBV10-3	TRBD2	.	TRBJ2-3	TGTGCCATCAGTACCCGGACTAGCGGGGGGTCAGATACGCAGTATTTT	CAISTRTSGGSDTQYF
TRBV5-4	.	.	TRBJ2-5	TGTGCCAGCAGCTCCGTTGATAGCGGCCAAGAGACCCAGTACTTC	CASSSVDSGQETQYF
TRBV5-4	.	.	TRBJ1-1	TGTGCCAGCAGCTGGGGGTATGCCCCAATTGTGAACACTGAAGCTTTCTTT	CASSWGYAPIVNTEAFF
TRBV29-1	.	.	TRBJ1-1	TGCAGCGTTGAGGGGCTCGGGACAGAAGCTTTCTTT	CSVEGLGTEAFF
TRBV13	.	.	TRBJ1-3	TGTGCCAGCAGACACGGGGGTACTGGAAACACCATATATTTT	CASRHGGTGNTIYF
TRBV25-1	.	.	TRBJ1-1	TGTGCCAGCAGTGAAGAACAGGGACGTTACACTGAAGCTTTCTTT	CASSEEQGRYTEAFF
TRBV7-2	.	.	TRBJ1-2	TGTGCCAGCTACCCTCTCAGGCCACTATTTAACTATGGCTACACCTTC	CASYPLRPLFNYGYTF
TRBV5-6	TRBD2	.	TRBJ2-1	TGTGCCAGCAGCTTGTTGGAGGGAGGGATCTACAATGAGCAGTTCTTC	CASSLLEGGIYNEQFF
TRBV5-4	.	.	TRBJ2-1	TGTGCCAGCAGCCGTCCGAGCCACTCCTACGGGCAGTTCTTC	CASSRPSHSYGQFF
TRBV28	.	.	TRBJ1-5	TGTGCCAGCCACTGGGCCCTACCGGACCAGCCCCAGCATTTT	CASHWALPDQPQHF
TRBV5-6	.	.	TRBJ2-3	TGTGCCAGCGGAAACGGGATATCAGATACGCAGTATTTT	CASGNGISDTQYF
TRBV6-9	TRBD2	.	TRBJ2-3	TGTGCCAGCAGTCGGACTAGCGGAGCAAGCACAGATACGCAGTATTTT	CASSRTSGASTDTQYF
TRBV11-2	TRBD2	.	TRBJ2-7	TGTGCCAGCAGCTTAGATGCTAGCGGGAGGGACGAGCAGTACTTC	CASSLDASGRDEQYF
TRBV7-9	.	.	TRBJ2-3	TGTGCCAGCAGCGCCACGGGGGCCAGCACAGATACGCAGTATTTT	CASSATGASTDTQYF